A selection of T cell receptor beta chains follows, all from one sample in a study of CD8 T cells in ankylosing spondylitis. TCRdb ran MiXCR on the 5' RACE reads and lists one entry per CDR3 protein. The data contain approximately 100,000 distinct CDR3 sequences, under 30% of them singletons. The sample taken for sequencing was synovial fluid, either unsorted or a sorted T cell fraction (not recorded which). Source of these receptors: a male donor with ankylosing spondylitis. Both conserved end residues are trimmed from each CDR3. D genes are given only for firm matches.

TRBJ2-5,TRBV10-3,TRBD2,AISEGTIQETQY
TRBJ2-1,TRBV5-1,NA,ASSLGIGGFGYNEQF
TRBJ2-2,TRBV7-9,TRBD2,ASSQKAGPGELF
TRBJ2-5,TRBV18,NA,ASSPNPPGAQETQY
TRBJ1-2,TRBV7-2,NA,ASSLVDLPHGGYT
TRBJ2-7,TRBV5-1,NA,ASSHRLGPYEQY
TRBJ1-1,TRBV5-1,NA,ASSWEWFGAEAF
TRBJ2-4,TRBV7-9,NA,ASSLDSGNIQY
TRBJ2-3,TRBV20-1,TRBD2,SACSTSGSTDTQY
TRBJ2-5,TRBV11-3,NA,ASSLGSSQPALETQY
TRBJ1-5,TRBV5-5,NA,ASSLGYAQPQH
TRBJ2-1,TRBV24-1,TRBD1,ATSDRTGRRYNEQF
TRBJ2-1,TRBV12-3/TRBV12-4,TRBD2,ASSFRLAGGNEQF
TRBJ1-1,TRBV7-2,NA,ASSLTVRNTEAF
TRBJ2-5,TRBV12-3/TRBV12-4,NA,ASSPPYARGGETQY
TRBJ2-2,TRBV20-1,TRBD2,SARDPSSGNRELF
TRBJ1-4,TRBV7-2,TRBD1,ASSLGRQGARRGLF
TRBJ1-2,TRBV5-6,TRBD1,ASSFGQDANYGYT
TRBJ1-1,TRBV20-1,NA,SARTQGLREAF
TRBJ2-2,TRBV7-9,NA,ASSLGETSTGELF
TRBJ2-1,TRBV6-2/TRBV6-3,NA,ASSFSEGEQF
TRBJ2-2,TRBV12-3/TRBV12-4,NA,ASLEVGNTGELF
TRBJ2-3,TRBV29-1,NA,SARPFGVADTQY
TRBJ1-6,TRBV15,TRBD1,ATSRRTGGDSPLH
TRBJ2-3,TRBV29-1,TRBD2,SVDNGGPGLAGGTDTQY
TRBJ1-1,TRBV20-1,NA,SATQGAEAF
TRBJ2-3,TRBV5-1,TRBD2,ASSTPTSGSIDTQY
TRBJ2-7,TRBV29-1,NA,SVVTGYSYEQY
TRBJ1-5,TRBV20-1,NA,SASGTYSNQPQH
TRBJ1-2,TRBV18,TRBD1,ASSPGQSYGYT
TRBJ1-2,TRBV15,NA,ATSGLQGSFVYGYT
TRBJ2-3,TRBV6-1,TRBD1,ASRRQGSGGNTQY
TRBJ2-3,TRBV7-9,TRBD2,ASSYSSGSLRDTQY
TRBJ2-2,TRBV11-3,TRBD1,ASSFTGGAITGELF
TRBJ2-3,TRBV7-9,NA,ASSLAWDARTDTQY
TRBJ1-2,TRBV19,TRBD1,ASSIEGTGATWYGYT
TRBJ1-2,TRBV29-1,TRBD1,SVERTGSGYT
TRBJ1-1,TRBV12-5,NA,ASGSTGRTEAF
TRBJ2-2,TRBV27,TRBD2,ASSLLRGSNTGELF
TRBJ2-5,TRBV7-2,NA,ASSLDGTITQY
TRBJ1-6,TRBV10-3,NA,AISQDGQTPLH
TRBJ2-3,TRBV2,NA,ASSEMGYGTDTQY
TRBJ2-1,TRBV29-1,NA,SVESGGEQF
TRBJ2-5,TRBV20-1,NA,SAQTQETQY
TRBJ2-7,TRBV4-1,TRBD2,ASSQDRTSGVYEQY
TRBJ2-3,TRBV7-2,NA,ASSWEAVGTDTQY
TRBJ2-2,TRBV2,NA,ASQDGSYGTGELF
TRBJ1-6,TRBV20-1,NA,SARDGNSHNSPLH
TRBJ2-7,TRBV5-1,NA,ASSLEATSYEQY
TRBJ1-1,TRBV19,NA,ASSIDSMSTEAF
TRBJ2-3,TRBV5-1,NA,ASRSGRTVTDTQY
TRBJ1-1,TRBV6-6,NA,ASSYWADTEAF
TRBJ2-7,TRBV20-1,NA,SARVGPSSEQY
TRBJ2-1,TRBV3-1,NA,ASSQDTGEYNEQF
TRBJ2-1,TRBV6-2/TRBV6-3,TRBD2,ASSYSTTSGRPTDWNEQF